This is a list of T cell receptor beta chains from one sample in a study of blood T cells in healthy people across ages. TCRdb re-called the 5' RACE reads through MiXCR, storing one row per CDR3 protein. The data hold 600,000 to 900,000 distinct CDR3 sequences, with approximately 24% observed a single time. This sample was shared with a second study, whose subject was T cells of mothers and their children.

Input material: blood. The receptors derive from a boy aged 10-17 years in good health. The CDR3 runs from the conserved cysteine through the conserved F or W. The order of the fields is J gene, V gene, D gene, clone size, CDR3 protein, CDR3 DNA. The D gene is left open where the match is weak. Clone sizes are given selectively: once, few, many, or a class where the clone is expanded.

TRBJ2-3	TRBV28	-	-	CASSSGTRNPTQYF	TGTGCCAGCAGTTCCGGGACCCGAAACCCTACGCAGTATTTT
TRBJ1-4	TRBV4-2	TRBD1	-	CASSQGTGGFEKLFF	TGTGCCAGCAGCCAAGGGACAGGGGGCTTCGAAAAACTGTTTTTT
TRBJ2-1	TRBV7-9	TRBD2	-	CAGSRSGGLPYNEQFF	TGTGCCGGCAGCCGTAGCGGGGGCCTCCCCTACAATGAGCAGTTCTTC
TRBJ1-4	TRBV4-1	TRBD1	-	CASSPEQGSMREKLFF	TGCGCCAGCAGCCCGGAACAGGGGAGTATGAGAGAAAAACTGTTTTTT
TRBJ2-3	TRBV20-1	-	-	CSARDPGSSNWSTDTQYF	TGCAGTGCTAGAGATCCGGGGAGTAGTAATTGGAGCACAGATACGCAGTATTTT
TRBJ2-5	TRBV28	TRBD2	-	CASLGRTRGAQETQYF	TGTGCCAGCCTAGGCCGGACTAGAGGGGCCCAAGAGACCCAGTACTTC
TRBJ2-7	TRBV12-3/TRBV12-4	-	few	CACSLEGAYEQYF	TGTGCCTGCAGTTTAGAGGGCGCCTACGAGCAGTACTTC
TRBJ2-7	TRBV20-1	-	few	CSARARGGIKDEQYF	TGCAGTGCTAGAGCCCGAGGGGGGATAAAGGACGAGCAGTACTTC
TRBJ1-1	TRBV12-3/TRBV12-4	-	-	CASSFGGELPLEAFF	TGTGCCAGCAGTTTCGGTGGGGAACTGCCACTAGAAGCTTTCTTT
TRBJ2-7	TRBV6-5	-	-	CASSYSKLLTNEQYF	TGTGCCAGCAGTTACTCGAAACTCCTTACGAACGAGCAGTACTTC
TRBJ2-5	TRBV25-1	-	-	CASSPVEFVAQYF	TGTGCCAGCAGCCCGGTGGAATTCGTGGCCCAGTACTTC
TRBJ1-2	TRBV5-1	-	-	CATGDFYGYTF	TGCGCCACTGGGGATTTCTATGGCTACACCTTC
TRBJ2-6	TRBV20-1	-	few	CSAPDGSGANVLTF	TGCAGTGCTCCGGACGGTTCTGGGGCCAACGTCCTGACTTTC
TRBJ2-5	TRBV2	-	-	CASSDSRRRGRQETQYF	TGTGCCAGCAGTGACTCGCGCCGGCGGGGGCGACAAGAGACCCAGTACTTC
TRBJ2-5	TRBV12-3/TRBV12-4	-	-	CASSLAPKGRETQYF	TGTGCCAGCAGTTTAGCGCCTAAGGGGCGAGAGACCCAGTACTTC
TRBJ2-1	TRBV9	TRBD1	many	CASSGGDRANEQFF	TGTGCCAGCAGCGGGGGAGACAGGGCGAATGAGCAGTTCTTC
TRBJ2-1	TRBV29-1	TRBD1	-	CSAAWTGNYNEQFF	TGCAGCGCTGCATGGACAGGGAACTACAATGAGCAGTTCTTC
TRBJ1-2	TRBV3-1	-	few	CASTIRGGSDYGYTF	TGTGCCAGCACTATAAGGGGAGGGTCAGACTATGGCTACACCTTC
TRBJ2-2	TRBV6-5	TRBD1	-	CASSSLTGWDTGELFF	TGTGCCAGCAGTTCCCTGACAGGGTGGGACACCGGGGAGCTGTTTTTT
TRBJ2-1	TRBV29-1	TRBD2	-	CSALGLAGTYNEQFF	TGCAGCGCCCTGGGACTAGCGGGTACCTACAATGAGCAGTTCTTC
TRBJ2-1	TRBV18	-	-	CASSPQSGDNEQFF	TGTGCCAGCTCACCACAATCCGGGGATAATGAGCAGTTCTTC
TRBJ2-2	TRBV2	TRBD1	-	CASSGDRVETGELFF	TGTGCCAGCAGTGGGGACAGGGTTGAGACCGGGGAGCTGTTTTTT
TRBJ2-4	TRBV25-1	-	-	CASSPGQGGDIQYF	TGTGCCAGCAGTCCCGGACAGGGAGGGGACATTCAGTACTTC
TRBJ2-2	TRBV4-1	-	-	CASSQAGRNTGELFF	TGCGCCAGCAGCCAAGCCGGGCGGAACACCGGGGAGCTGTTTTTT
TRBJ1-2	TRBV7-9	-	once	CASSSRDLNGYTF	TGTGCCAGCAGCTCCCGGGACCTAAATGGCTACACCTTC
TRBJ2-7	TRBV27	TRBD1	-	CASSAAGTGLLEQYF	TGTGCCAGCAGTGCCGCCGGGACAGGACTTTTGGAGCAGTACTTC
TRBJ2-7	TRBV7-9	-	-	CASSLYQGAYEQYF	TGTGCCAGCAGCTTATACCAGGGTGCCTACGAGCAGTACTTC
TRBJ2-7	TRBV6-1	-	-	CASSESWVGEQYF	TGTGCCAGCAGTGAATCGTGGGTAGGCGAGCAGTACTTC
TRBJ2-7	TRBV10-3	-	few	CAISPGGGKDEQYF	TGTGCCATCAGTCCCGGTGGGGGTAAAGACGAGCAGTACTTC
TRBJ2-7	TRBV28	TRBD1	-	CASSFSPWTGSRYEQYF	TGTGCCAGCAGTTTCTCGCCCTGGACAGGGAGTAGGTACGAGCAGTACTTC
TRBJ2-2	TRBV9	TRBD2	-	CASSDPGGNTGELFF	TGTGCCAGCTCGGACCCGGGAGGGAACACCGGGGAGCTGTTTTTT
TRBJ1-1	TRBV29-1	-	-	CSVEDLTGGFPEAFF	TGCAGCGTTGAAGATCTGACAGGAGGCTTTCCTGAAGCTTTCTTT
TRBJ1-5	TRBV9	-	few	CASSEGGTSTQPQHF	TGTGCCAGCAGCGAGGGGGGCACATCCACCCAGCCCCAGCATTTT
TRBJ2-3	TRBV29-1	TRBD1	few	CSVYRRDRRPDTQYF	TGCAGCGTATATCGCCGGGACAGGAGACCAGATACGCAGTATTTT
TRBJ2-6	TRBV20-1	-	once	CSATNPDVLTF	TGCAGTGCTACAAACCCGGACGTCCTGACTTTC
TRBJ2-1	TRBV29-1	-	-	CSGGGGYNEQFF	TGCAGCGGAGGTGGGGGCTACAATGAGCAGTTCTTC
TRBJ2-7	TRBV12-3/TRBV12-4	TRBD2	-	CASSFSGGGRQQYF	TGTGCCAGCAGTTTTTCCGGGGGGGGGAGGCAGCAGTACTTC
TRBJ2-4	TRBV3-1	-	few	CASSQDSGTNRDIQYF	TGTGCCAGCAGCCAAGATTCCGGGACCAACCGCGACATTCAGTACTTC
TRBJ1-5	TRBV6-6	-	-	CASSYSGTTGRNQPQHF	TGTGCCAGCAGTTATTCGGGGACAACCGGGCGGAATCAGCCCCAGCATTTT
TRBJ1-5	TRBV28	TRBD1	-	CASIGLGTGTGIPSLHQPQHF	TGTGCCAGCATCGGCCTAGGGACAGGGACAGGGATTCCCTCCCTCCATCAGCCCCAGCATTTT
TRBJ2-7	TRBV20-1	-	few	CSAHGTGRTYEQYF	TGCAGTGCTCACGGAACGGGTCGAACCTACGAGCAGTACTTC
TRBJ1-6	TRBV5-6	-	-	CASSSLLSGANSPLHF	TGTGCCAGCAGCTCCCTTTTGTCCGGGGCCAATTCACCCCTCCACTTT
TRBJ1-2	TRBV6-2/TRBV6-3	TRBD1	-	CASSPGQGLVYGYTF	TGTGCCAGCAGTCCCGGACAGGGACTAGTCTATGGCTACACCTTC
TRBJ2-5	TRBV6-2/TRBV6-3	-	-	CASSYSSDGWVLAEQETQYF	TGTGCCAGCAGTTACTCGAGTGACGGTTGGGTACTAGCTGAACAAGAGACCCAGTACTTC
TRBJ2-5	TRBV12-3/TRBV12-4	TRBD2	few	CASSPMGLARQETQYF	TGTGCCAGCAGTCCTATGGGACTAGCGCGCCAAGAGACCCAGTACTTC
TRBJ2-3	TRBV18	TRBD2	-	CASSPRSRTSGDTQYF	TGTGCCAGCTCACCACGTTCCAGGACTAGCGGAGATACGCAGTATTTT
TRBJ1-5	TRBV12-3/TRBV12-4	-	-	CASSLSGQTKTGNQPQHF	TGTGCCAGCAGTTTATCCGGACAGACTAAGACGGGCAATCAGCCCCAGCATTTT
TRBJ2-7	TRBV3-1	TRBD1	-	CASSQEGTAYEQYF	TGTGCCAGCAGCCAAGAAGGGACAGCCTACGAGCAGTACTTC
TRBJ2-1	TRBV19	-	-	CASSIDKGSYNEQFF	TGTGCCAGTAGTATAGATAAGGGATCCTACAATGAGCAGTTCTTC
TRBJ2-7	TRBV6-5	-	few	CASSPQARSEQYF	TGTGCCAGCAGTCCCCAGGCCAGGTCCGAGCAGTACTTC
TRBJ2-5	TRBV7-7	-	few	CASSPDWVGQETQYF	TGTGCCAGCAGCCCGGACTGGGTTGGGCAAGAGACCCAGTACTTC
TRBJ2-1	TRBV2	-	-	CASSDESKQFF	TGTGCCAGCAGTGATGAGTCTAAGCAGTTCTTC
TRBJ2-5	TRBV5-1	-	-	CASSGPDSNQETQYF	TGCGCCAGCAGCGGACCGGACAGTAACCAAGAGACCCAGTACTTC
TRBJ2-1	TRBV20-1	TRBD1	-	CSAPPGQHNEQFF	TGCAGTGCTCCTCCGGGACAGCACAATGAGCAGTTCTTC
TRBJ1-1	TRBV2	-	-	CAGSEEVPGVTEAFF	TGTGCCGGCAGTGAGGAGGTTCCGGGAGTCACTGAAGCTTTCTTT
TRBJ2-7	TRBV12-3/TRBV12-4	-	few	CASSPVTYEQYF	TGTGCCAGCAGTCCCGTGACCTACGAGCAGTACTTC